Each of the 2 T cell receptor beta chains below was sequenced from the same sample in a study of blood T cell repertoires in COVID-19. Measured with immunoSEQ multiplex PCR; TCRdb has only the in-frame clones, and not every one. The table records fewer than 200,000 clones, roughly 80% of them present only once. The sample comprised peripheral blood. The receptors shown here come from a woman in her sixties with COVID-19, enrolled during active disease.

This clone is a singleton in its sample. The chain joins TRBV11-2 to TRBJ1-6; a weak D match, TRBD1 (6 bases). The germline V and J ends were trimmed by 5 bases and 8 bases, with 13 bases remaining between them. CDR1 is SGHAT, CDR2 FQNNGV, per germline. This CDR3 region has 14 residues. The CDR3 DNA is TGTGCCAGCAGCCCTACAGGGTATCATTCACCCCTCCACTTT. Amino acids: CASSPTGYHSPLHF.

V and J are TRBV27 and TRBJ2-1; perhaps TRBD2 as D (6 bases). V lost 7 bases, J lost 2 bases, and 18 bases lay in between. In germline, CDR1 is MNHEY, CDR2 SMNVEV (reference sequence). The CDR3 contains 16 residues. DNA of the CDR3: TGTGCCAGCACCCCAAGAGGGGCGGGGACCTACAATGAGCAGTTCTTC. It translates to CASTPRGAGTYNEQFF.